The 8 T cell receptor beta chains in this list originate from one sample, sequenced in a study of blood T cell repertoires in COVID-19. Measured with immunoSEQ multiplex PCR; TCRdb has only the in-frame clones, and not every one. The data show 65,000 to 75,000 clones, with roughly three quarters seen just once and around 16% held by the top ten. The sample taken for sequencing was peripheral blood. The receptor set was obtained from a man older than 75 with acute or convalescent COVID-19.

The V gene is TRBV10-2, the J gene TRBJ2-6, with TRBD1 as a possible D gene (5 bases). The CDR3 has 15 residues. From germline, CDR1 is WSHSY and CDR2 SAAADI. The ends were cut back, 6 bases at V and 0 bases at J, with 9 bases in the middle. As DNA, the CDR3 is TGCGCCAGCAGCCCAAGGGGCTCTGGGGCCAACGTCCTGACTTTC. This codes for CASSPRGSGANVLTF.

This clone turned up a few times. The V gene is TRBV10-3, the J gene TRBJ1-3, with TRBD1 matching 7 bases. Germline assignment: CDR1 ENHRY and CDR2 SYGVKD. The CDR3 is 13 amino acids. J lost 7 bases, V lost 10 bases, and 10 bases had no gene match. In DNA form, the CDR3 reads TGTGCCACCAGGGAGGGGGCATGGAACACCATATATTTT. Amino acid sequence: CATREGAWNTIYF.

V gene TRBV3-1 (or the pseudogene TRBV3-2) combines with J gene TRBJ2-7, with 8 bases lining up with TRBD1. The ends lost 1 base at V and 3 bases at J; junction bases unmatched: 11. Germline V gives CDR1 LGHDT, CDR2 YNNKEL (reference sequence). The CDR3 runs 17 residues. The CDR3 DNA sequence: TGTGCCAGCAGCCAAGTGGGGGTCCCGGGACAGGACTACGAGCAGTACTTC. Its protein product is CASSQVGVPGQDYEQYF.

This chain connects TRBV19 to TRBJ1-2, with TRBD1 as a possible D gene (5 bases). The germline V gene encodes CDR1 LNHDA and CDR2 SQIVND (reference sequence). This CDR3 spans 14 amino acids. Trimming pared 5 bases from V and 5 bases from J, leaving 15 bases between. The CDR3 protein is CASSPQGGQYGYTF. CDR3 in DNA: TGTGCCAGTAGTCCCCAGGGCGGACAATATGGCTACACCTTC. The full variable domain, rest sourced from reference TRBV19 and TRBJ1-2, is DGGITQSPKYLFRKEGQNVTLSCEQNLNHDAMYWYRQDPGQGLRLIYYSQIVNDFQKGDIAEGYSVSREKKESFPLTVTSAQKNPTAFYLCASSPQGGQYGYTFGSGTRLTVV.

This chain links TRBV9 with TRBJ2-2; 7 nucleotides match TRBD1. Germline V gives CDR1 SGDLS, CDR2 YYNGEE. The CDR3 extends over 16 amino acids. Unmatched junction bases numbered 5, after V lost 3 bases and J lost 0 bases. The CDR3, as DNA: TGTGCCAGCAGCGGGACAGGCCTACCGAACACCGGGGAGCTGTTTTTT. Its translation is CASSGTGLPNTGELFF. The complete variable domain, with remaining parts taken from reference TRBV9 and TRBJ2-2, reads DSGVTQTPKHLITATGQRVTLRCSPRSGDLSVYWYQQSLDQGLQFLIQYYNGEERAKGNILERFSAQQFPDLHSELNLSSLELGDSALYFCASSGTGLPNTGELFFGEGSRLTVL.

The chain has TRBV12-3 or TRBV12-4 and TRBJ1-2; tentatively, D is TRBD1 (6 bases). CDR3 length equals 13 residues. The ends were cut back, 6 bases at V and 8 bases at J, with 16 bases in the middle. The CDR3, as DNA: TGTGCCAGCAGCCTCGACAGGAGAGGAGGCTACACCTTC. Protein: CASSLDRRGGYTF.

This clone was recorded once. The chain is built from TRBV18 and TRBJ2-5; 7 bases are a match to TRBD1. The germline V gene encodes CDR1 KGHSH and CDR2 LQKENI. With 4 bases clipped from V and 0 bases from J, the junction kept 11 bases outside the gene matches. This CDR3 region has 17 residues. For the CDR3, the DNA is TGTGCCAGCTCACTGGCAATCCGGGACAGCCACCAAGAGACCCAGTACTTC. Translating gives CASSLAIRDSHQETQYF.

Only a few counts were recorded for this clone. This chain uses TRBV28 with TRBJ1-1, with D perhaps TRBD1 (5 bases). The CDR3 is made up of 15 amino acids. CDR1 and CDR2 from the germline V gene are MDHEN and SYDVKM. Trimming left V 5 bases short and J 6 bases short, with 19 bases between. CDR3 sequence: CASSPPDRPYAEAFF. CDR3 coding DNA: TGTGCCAGCAGTCCCCCAGACAGACCATACGCTGAAGCTTTCTTT.